This T cell receptor (beta chain) was identified in a study of regulatory T cells in long-lasting Graves disease. Study results and limitations: Clonotypes that were public and shared totalled about 2,500 in persistent patients versus 750 to 1,000 in new patients.

The sample holds many counts of this clonotype. No antigen is known for it. Through Arm-PCR of CDR3 regions and iRepertoire HTBI primers, TCR beta libraries were built. Original data processing: Looking across samples, the authors found some 67 TRBV and 13 to 15 TRBJ segments. TCRdb reprocessed the multiplex PCR reads via MiXCR and lists one record per CDR3 protein. V and J calls and clone size were set by TCRdb, not the authors. The sample has more than 300,000 distinct CDR3 sequences, about 16% seen once. The time point denotes: newly diagnosed GD, antithyroid drugs for less than 3 months. PBMC RNA was the source of the TCR library. EDTA tubes collected roughly 10 milliliters of peripheral blood. Germline V gene lookup returns CDR1 MNHNS and CDR2 SASEGT. Trimming took 6 bases from V and 6 from J; bases not matched to a gene: 2. This CDR3 has 11 residues. These data also featured in a second study, about T cells in Graves' hyperthyroidism and ophthalmopathy. That source reports: The primer set for the first-round RT-PCR of the TCR CDR3 was HTBI.

The TCR comes from a woman aged 18-30 years with Graves disease. V is TRBV6-1 and J is TRBJ2-7; 7 bases are shared with TRBD1. Sequenced here: peripheral blood mononuclear cells (PBMCs), sampled at new diagnosis, from a patient treated with antithyroid drugs. DNA of the CDR3: TGTGCCAGCAGCGCAGGGGGCGAGCAGTACTTC. Translating gives CASSAGGEQYF.